The sequence of this TCR beta chain was determined in a study of early T cells in non-severe SARS-CoV-2 infection. Trimming pared 2 bases from V and 0 bases from J, leaving 12 bases between. Germline CDR1 reads DFQATT; CDR2 reads SNEGSKA (reference sequence). This CDR3 has 15 amino acids. The TCR library protocol was used to attach unique molecular identifiers. These identifiers were attached to individual cDNA molecules. A single record per CDR3 protein comes from TCRdb applying MiXCR to the 5' RACE reads. In the table there are roughly 57,000 distinct CDR3 sequences, 10% to 15% of which are singletons.

Material: whole blood, obtained at baseline. V is TRBV20-1 and J is TRBJ2-3, with D perhaps matching TRBD2 (5 bases). The sequence was collected from an adult who was a healthcare worker with PCR-confirmed SARS-CoV-2 infection or an uninfected control (not recorded which). This chain's CDR3 is CSARIARASTDTQYF. CDR3 sequence (DNA): TGCAGTGCTAGAATAGCGCGGGCAAGCACAGATACGCAGTATTTT.